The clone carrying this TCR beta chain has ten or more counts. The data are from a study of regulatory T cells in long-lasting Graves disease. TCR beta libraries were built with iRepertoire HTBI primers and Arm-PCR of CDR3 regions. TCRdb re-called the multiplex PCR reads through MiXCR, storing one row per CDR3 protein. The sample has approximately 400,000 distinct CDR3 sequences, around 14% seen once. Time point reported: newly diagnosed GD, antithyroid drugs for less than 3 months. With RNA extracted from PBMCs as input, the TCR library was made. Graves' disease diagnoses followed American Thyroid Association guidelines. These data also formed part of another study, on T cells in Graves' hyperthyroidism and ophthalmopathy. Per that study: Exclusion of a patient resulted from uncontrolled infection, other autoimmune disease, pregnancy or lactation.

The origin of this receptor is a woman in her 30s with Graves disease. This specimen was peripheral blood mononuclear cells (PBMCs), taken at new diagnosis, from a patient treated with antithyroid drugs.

The CDR3 DNA reads TGTGCCAGCAGTTGGGGAGAAGAGTCCTACAATGAGCAGTTCTTC. It is translated as CASSWGEESYNEQFF. The chain uses TRBV6-5 and TRBJ2-1; TRBD2 is a possible D gene (5 bases). Germline V gene data show CDR1 as MNHEY and CDR2 as SVGAGI. V was clipped by 4 bases and J by 1 base, with 11 bases between them. This CDR3 contains 15 residues.